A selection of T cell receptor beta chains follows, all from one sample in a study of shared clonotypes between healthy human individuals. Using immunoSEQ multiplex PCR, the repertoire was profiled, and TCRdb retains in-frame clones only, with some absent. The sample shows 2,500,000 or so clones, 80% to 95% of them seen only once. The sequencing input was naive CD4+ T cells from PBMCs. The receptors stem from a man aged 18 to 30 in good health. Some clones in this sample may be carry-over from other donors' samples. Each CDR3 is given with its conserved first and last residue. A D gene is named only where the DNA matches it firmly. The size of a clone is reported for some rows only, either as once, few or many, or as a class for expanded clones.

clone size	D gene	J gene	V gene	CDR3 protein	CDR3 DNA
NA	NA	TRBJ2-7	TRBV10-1	CASSESGWVSYEQYF	TGCGCCAGCAGTGAGTCGGGATGGGTGTCTTACGAGCAGTACTTC
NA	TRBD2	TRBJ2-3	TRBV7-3	CASSRLAGSTDTQYF	TGTGCCAGCAGCCGACTAGCGGGGAGCACAGATACGCAGTATTTT
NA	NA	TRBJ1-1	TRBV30	CAWSGLGRNTEAFF	TGTGCCTGGAGTGGCCTTGGCAGAAACACTGAAGCTTTCTTT
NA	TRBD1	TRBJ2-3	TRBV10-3	CAISDTRQGDTQYF	TGTGCCATCAGTGACACCCGACAGGGAGATACGCAGTATTTT
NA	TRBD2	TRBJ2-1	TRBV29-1	CSVGLAAGGQFF	TGCAGCGTTGGGCTAGCGGCTGGGGGGCAGTTCTTC
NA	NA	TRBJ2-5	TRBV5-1	CASSFETGSPVQETQYF	TGCGCCAGCAGCTTTGAAACCGGGTCCCCGGTCCAAGAGACCCAGTACTTC
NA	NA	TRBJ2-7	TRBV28	CASSLTPGTPDSYEQYF	TGTGCCAGCAGTCTTACCCCTGGGACTCCGGATTCGTACGAGCAGTACTTC
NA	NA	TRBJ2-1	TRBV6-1	CASSEVGSYNEQFF	TGTGCCAGCAGTGAAGTGGGCAGCTACAATGAGCAGTTCTTC
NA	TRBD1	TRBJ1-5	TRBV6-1	CASSARDRTPNQPQHF	TGTGCCAGCAGTGCCAGGGACAGGACCCCTAATCAGCCCCAGCATTTT
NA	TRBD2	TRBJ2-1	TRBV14	CASSRGRASYNEQFF	TGTGCCAGCAGCCGCGGGAGAGCCTCCTACAATGAGCAGTTCTTC
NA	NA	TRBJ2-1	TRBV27	CASSLGDLRYNEQFF	TGTGCCAGCAGTTTGGGGGACTTGCGGTACAATGAGCAGTTCTTC
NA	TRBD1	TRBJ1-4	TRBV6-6	CASRPGTANEKLFF	TGTGCCAGCAGACCGGGGACAGCTAATGAAAAACTGTTTTTT
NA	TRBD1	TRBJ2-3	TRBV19	CASSVRTGAMGDTQYF	TGTGCCAGTAGTGTGAGGACAGGGGCCATGGGAGATACGCAGTATTTT
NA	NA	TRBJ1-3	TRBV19	CASSKPTLASGNTIYF	TGTGCCAGTAGCAAACCTACGCTCGCGTCTGGAAACACCATATATTTT
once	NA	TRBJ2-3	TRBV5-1	CASSLVAAGGRDTQYF	TGCGCCAGCAGCTTGGTTGCAGCGGGTGGTAGGGATACGCAGTATTTT
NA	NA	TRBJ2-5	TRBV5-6	CASSAGTNSVRETQYF	TGTGCCAGCAGCGCCGGGACCAACAGTGTGAGGGAGACCCAGTACTTC
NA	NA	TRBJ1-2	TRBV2	CASRQEYGYTF	TGTGCCAGCAGACAGGAGTATGGCTACACCTTC
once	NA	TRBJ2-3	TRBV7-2	CASRSAGSTDTQYF	TGTGCCAGCAGGTCGGCAGGATCCACAGATACGCAGTATTTT
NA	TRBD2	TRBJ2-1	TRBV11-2	CASSPRLAGWGDEQFF	TGTGCCAGCAGCCCGCGACTAGCGGGCTGGGGGGATGAGCAGTTCTTC
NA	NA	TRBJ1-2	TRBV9	CASSVASPPNYGYTF	TGTGCCAGCAGCGTAGCCAGCCCCCCTAACTATGGCTACACCTTC
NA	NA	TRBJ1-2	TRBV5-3	CARSLGGTEDGYTF	TGTGCCAGAAGCTTAGGGGGGACGGAAGATGGCTACACCTTC
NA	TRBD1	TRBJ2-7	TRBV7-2	CASSFTGTGGFEQYF	TGTGCCAGCAGCTTTACCGGGACAGGGGGCTTCGAGCAGTACTTC
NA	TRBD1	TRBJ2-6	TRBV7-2	CASSLALGGAGANVLTF	TGTGCCAGCAGCTTAGCGTTAGGGGGCGCTGGGGCCAACGTCCTGACTTTC
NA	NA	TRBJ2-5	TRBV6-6	CASSYSRETQYF	TGTGCCAGCAGTTATTCCAGGGAGACCCAGTACTTC
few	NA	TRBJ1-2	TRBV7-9	CASSLPGIYGYTF	TGTGCCAGCAGCTTGCCGGGTATCTATGGCTACACCTTC
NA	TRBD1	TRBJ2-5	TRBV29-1	CSVAGTGGLETQYF	TGCAGCGTTGCCGGGACAGGGGGCCTTGAGACCCAGTACTTC
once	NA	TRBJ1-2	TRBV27	CASSFAPGSGYTF	TGTGCCAGCAGTTTTGCGCCAGGGAGTGGCTACACCTTC
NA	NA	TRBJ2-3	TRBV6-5	CASGVAGRDTQYF	TGTGCCAGCGGCGTTGCGGGCAGAGATACGCAGTATTTT
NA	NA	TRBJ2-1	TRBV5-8	CASSLLGSSYNEQFF	TGTGCCAGCAGCTTGTTGGGGAGCTCCTACAATGAGCAGTTCTTC
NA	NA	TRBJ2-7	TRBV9	CASSALGSSYEQYF	TGTGCCAGCAGCGCTTTGGGGAGCTCCTACGAGCAGTACTTC
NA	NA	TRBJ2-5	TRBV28	CASSSKRETQYF	TGTGCCAGCAGTTCTAAAAGGGAGACCCAGTACTTC
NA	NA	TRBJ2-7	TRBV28	CASSPQQGHEYEQYF	TGTGCCAGCAGCCCCCAGCAGGGTCACGAATACGAGCAGTACTTC
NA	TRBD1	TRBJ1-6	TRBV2	CASNPGQAPGNSPLHF	TGTGCCAGCAACCCAGGACAGGCCCCGGGTAATTCACCCCTCCACTTT
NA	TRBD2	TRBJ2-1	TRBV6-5	CASRPLAATYNEQFF	TGTGCCAGCAGGCCGCTAGCGGCAACCTACAATGAGCAGTTCTTC
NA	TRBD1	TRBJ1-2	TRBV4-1	CASSLTGGDGYTF	TGCGCCAGCTCCCTAACAGGGGGGGATGGCTACACCTTC
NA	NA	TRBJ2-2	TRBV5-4	CASRPGGSGTGELFF	TGTGCCAGCAGGCCCGGAGGGTCGGGCACCGGGGAGCTGTTTTTT
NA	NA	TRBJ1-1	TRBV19	CASNPGAPNDGLNTEAFF	TGTGCCAGTAACCCAGGGGCCCCGAACGACGGACTGAACACTGAAGCTTTCTTT
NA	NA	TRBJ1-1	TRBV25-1	CASRGGNTEAFF	TGTGCCAGCAGAGGGGGGAACACTGAAGCTTTCTTT
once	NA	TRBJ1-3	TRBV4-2	CASSQEEARRYSGNTIYF	TGTGCCAGCAGCCAAGAAGAGGCCAGACGTTACTCTGGAAACACCATATATTTT
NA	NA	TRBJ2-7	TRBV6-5	CASRRGPDYEQYF	TGTGCCAGCAGACGCGGACCGGACTACGAGCAGTACTTC
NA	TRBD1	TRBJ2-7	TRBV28	CASSLSTGRYEQYF	TGTGCCAGCAGTTTATCGACAGGGAGATACGAGCAGTACTTC
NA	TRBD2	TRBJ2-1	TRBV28	CASSLYGSGGNEQFF	TGTGCCAGCAGTTTATATGGTAGCGGGGGCAATGAGCAGTTCTTC
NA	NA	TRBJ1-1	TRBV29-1	CSAIPPGTEAFF	TGCAGCGCTATACCCCCGGGCACTGAAGCTTTCTTT
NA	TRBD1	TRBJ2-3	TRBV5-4	CASSLGTSYRGASTDTQYF	TGTGCCAGCAGCTTGGGGACCAGTTACAGGGGTGCTAGCACAGATACGCAGTATTTT
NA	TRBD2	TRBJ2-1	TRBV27	CASSFSQLAGEGEQFF	TGTGCCAGCAGTTTTAGCCAACTAGCGGGAGAGGGTGAGCAGTTCTTC
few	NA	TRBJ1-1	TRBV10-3	CAISQGLNTEAFF	TGTGCCATCAGTCAAGGGTTGAACACTGAAGCTTTCTTT
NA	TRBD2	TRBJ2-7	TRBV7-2	CASSFTSGNEQYF	TGTGCCAGCAGCTTTACTAGCGGGAACGAGCAGTACTTC
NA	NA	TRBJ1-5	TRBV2	CASRRGGAGAQPQHF	TGTGCCAGCAGGAGGGGCGGGGCGGGGGCCCAGCCCCAGCATTTT
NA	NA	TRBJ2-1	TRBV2	CASSDRVNEQFF	TGTGCCAGCAGTGACAGGGTTAATGAGCAGTTCTTC
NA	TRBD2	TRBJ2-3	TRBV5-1	CASSLRLADTDTQYF	TGCGCCAGCAGCTTAAGACTAGCGGACACAGATACGCAGTATTTT
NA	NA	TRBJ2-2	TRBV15	CATSRHGTPTTGELFF	TGTGCCACCAGCAGACATGGGACGCCGACCACCGGGGAGCTGTTTTTT
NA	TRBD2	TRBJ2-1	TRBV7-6	CASSLGMRTSIGNEQFF	TGTGCCAGCAGCTTAGGTATGCGGACTAGCATCGGAAATGAGCAGTTCTTC
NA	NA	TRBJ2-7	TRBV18	CASLPGPAYEQYF	TGTGCCAGTCTCCCCGGGCCCGCCTACGAGCAGTACTTC
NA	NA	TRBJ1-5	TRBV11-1	CASRRIGGNQPQHF	TGTGCCAGCAGGCGCATTGGGGGCAATCAGCCCCAGCATTTT
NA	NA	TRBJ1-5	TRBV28	CASGSPEHF	TGTGCCAGCGGGTCCCCCGAGCATTTT
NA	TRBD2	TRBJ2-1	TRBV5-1	CASSSTSGRTNEQFF	TGCGCCAGCAGCTCGACTAGCGGGAGGACGAATGAGCAGTTCTTC
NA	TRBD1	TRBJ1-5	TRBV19	CASWDRGESYSNQPQHF	TGTGCCAGCTGGGACAGGGGCGAATCCTATAGCAATCAGCCCCAGCATTTT
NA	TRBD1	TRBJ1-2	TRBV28	CASSPSDRGWDGYTF	TGTGCCAGCAGTCCCTCCGACAGGGGGTGGGATGGCTACACCTTC
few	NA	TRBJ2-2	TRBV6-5	CASSYSGGELFF	TGTGCCAGCAGTTACTCTGGCGGGGAGCTGTTTTTT